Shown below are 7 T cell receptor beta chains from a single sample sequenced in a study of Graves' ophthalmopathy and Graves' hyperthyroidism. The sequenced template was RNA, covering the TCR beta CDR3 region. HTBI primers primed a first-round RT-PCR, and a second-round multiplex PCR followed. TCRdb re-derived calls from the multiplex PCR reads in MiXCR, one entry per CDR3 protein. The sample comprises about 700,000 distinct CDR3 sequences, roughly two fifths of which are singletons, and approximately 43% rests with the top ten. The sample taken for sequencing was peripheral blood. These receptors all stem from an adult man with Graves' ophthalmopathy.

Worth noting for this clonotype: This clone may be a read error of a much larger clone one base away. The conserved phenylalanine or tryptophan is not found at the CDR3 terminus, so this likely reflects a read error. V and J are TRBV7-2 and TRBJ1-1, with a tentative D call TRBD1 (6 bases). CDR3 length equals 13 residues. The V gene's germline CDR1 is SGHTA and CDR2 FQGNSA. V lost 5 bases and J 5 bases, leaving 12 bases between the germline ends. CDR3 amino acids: CASSTGKVTEAFL. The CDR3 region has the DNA TGTGCCAGCAGCACAGGGAAAGTGACTGAAGCTTTCCTT.

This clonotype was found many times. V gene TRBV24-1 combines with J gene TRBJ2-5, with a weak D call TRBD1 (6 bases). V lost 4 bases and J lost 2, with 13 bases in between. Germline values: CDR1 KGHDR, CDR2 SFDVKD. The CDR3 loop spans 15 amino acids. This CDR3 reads CATSDHQTGQETQYF. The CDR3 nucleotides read TGTGCCACCAGTGACCACCAGACAGGACAAGAGACCCAGTACTTC.

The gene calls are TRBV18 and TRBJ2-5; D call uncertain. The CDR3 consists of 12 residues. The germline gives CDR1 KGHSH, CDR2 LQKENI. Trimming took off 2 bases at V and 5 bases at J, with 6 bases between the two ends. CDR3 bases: TGTGCCAGCTCACCAGGCATGGAGACCCAGTACTTC. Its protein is CASSPGMETQYF.

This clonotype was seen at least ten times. CDR3: CSVERTPTGETQYF. The CDR3 DNA is TGCAGCGTTGAAAGAACACCCACAGGAGAGACCCAGTACTTC. The rearrangement links TRBV29-1 to TRBJ2-5; possibly TRBD1 for D (5 bases). CDR3 length: 14 amino acids. Per the germline V gene, CDR1 is SQVTM and CDR2 is ANQGSEA. Trimming left V 2 bases short and J 4 bases short, with 14 bases between.

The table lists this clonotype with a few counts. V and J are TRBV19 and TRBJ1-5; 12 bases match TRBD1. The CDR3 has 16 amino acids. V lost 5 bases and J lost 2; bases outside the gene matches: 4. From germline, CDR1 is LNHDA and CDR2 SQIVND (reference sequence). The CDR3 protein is CASSWGTGGGNQPQHF. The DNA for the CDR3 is TGTGCCAGTAGTTGGGGGACAGGGGGCGGCAATCAGCCCCAGCATTTT.

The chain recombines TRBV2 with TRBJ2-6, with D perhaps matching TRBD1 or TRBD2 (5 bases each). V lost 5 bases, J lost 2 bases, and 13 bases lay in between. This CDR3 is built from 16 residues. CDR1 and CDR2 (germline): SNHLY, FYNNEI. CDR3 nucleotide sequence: TGTGCCAGCAGTTTCATGGGGGTGACTGGGGCCAACGTCCTGACTTTC. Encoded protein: CASSFMGVTGANVLTF.

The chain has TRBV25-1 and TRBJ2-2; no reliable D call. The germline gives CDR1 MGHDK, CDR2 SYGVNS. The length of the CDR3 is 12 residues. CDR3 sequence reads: CASRRAPGELFF. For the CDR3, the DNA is TGTGCTAGCCGTCGGGCGCCCGGGGAGCTGTTTTTT.